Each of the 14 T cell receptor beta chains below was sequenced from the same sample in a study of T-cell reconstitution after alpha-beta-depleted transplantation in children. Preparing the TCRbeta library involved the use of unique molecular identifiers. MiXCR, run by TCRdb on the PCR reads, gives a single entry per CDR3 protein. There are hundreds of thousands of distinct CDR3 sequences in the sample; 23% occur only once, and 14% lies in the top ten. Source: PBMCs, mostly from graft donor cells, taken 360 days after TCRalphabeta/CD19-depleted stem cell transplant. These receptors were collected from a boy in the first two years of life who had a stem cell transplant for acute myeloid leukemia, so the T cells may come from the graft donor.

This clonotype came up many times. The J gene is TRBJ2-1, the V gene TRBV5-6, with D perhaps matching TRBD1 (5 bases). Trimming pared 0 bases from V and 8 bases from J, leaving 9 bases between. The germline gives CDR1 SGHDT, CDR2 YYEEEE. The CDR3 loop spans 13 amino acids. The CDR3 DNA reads TGTGCCAGCAGCTTGGATCAGGGCTATGAGCAGTTCTTC. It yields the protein CASSLDQGYEQFF.

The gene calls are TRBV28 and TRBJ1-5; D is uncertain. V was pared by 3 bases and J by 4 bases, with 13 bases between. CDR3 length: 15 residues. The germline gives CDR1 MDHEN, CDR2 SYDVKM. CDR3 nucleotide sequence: TGTGCCAGCAGTTTCCCCGGACGGAGAAATCAGCCCCAGCATTTT. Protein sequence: CASSFPGRRNQPQHF.

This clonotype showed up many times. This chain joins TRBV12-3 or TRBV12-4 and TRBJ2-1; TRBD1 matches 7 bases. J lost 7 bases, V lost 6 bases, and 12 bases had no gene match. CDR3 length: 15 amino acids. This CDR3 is CASSPVPGQWNEQFF. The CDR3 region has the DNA TGTGCCAGCAGCCCTGTCCCGGGACAGTGGAATGAGCAGTTCTTC.

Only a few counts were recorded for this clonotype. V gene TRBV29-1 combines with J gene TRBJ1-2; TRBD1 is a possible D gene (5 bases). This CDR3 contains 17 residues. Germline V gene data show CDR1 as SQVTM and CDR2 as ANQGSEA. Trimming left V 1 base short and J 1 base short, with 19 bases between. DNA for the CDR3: TGCAGCGTTGAAGCTACCAGAGGGGAGCGGAATAACTATGGCTACACCTTC. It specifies CSVEATRGERNNYGYTF.

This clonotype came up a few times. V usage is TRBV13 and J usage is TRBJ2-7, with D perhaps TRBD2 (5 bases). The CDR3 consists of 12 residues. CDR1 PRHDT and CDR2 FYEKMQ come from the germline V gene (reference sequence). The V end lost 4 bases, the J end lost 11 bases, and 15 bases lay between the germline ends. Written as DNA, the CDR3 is TGTGCCAGCAGCTCGGGGTTGCTCTCGGAGTACTTC. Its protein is CASSSGLLSEYF.

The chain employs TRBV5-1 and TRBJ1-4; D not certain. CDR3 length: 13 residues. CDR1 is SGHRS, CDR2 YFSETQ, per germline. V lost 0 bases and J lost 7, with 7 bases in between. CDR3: CASSLGRREKLFF. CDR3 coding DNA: TGCGCCAGCAGCTTGGGACGCCGTGAAAAACTGTTTTTT. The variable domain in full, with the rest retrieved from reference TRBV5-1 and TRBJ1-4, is KAGVTQTPRYLIKTRGQQVTLSCSPISGHRSVSWYQQTPGQGLQFLFEYFSETQRNKGNFPGRFSGRQFSNSRSEMNVSTLELGDSALYLCASSLGRREKLFFGSGTQLSVL.

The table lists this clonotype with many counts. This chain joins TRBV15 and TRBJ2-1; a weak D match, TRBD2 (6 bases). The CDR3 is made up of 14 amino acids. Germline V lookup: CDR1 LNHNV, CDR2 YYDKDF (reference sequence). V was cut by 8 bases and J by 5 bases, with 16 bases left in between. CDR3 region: CATRTGDFNNEQFF. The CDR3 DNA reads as TGTGCCACCCGGACCGGGGACTTCAACAATGAGCAGTTCTTC.

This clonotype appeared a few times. CDR3 sequence reads: CSARDLDGGAEETQYF. For the CDR3, the DNA is TGCAGTGCTAGAGATCTTGACGGGGGGGCCGAGGAGACCCAGTACTTC. The V call is TRBV20-1, the J call TRBJ2-5, with TRBD2 matching 8 bases. The CDR3 spans 16 residues. Germline V lookup: CDR1 DFQATT, CDR2 SNEGSKA (reference sequence). V dropped 0 bases and J dropped 5; count of bases not matched to a gene: 11.

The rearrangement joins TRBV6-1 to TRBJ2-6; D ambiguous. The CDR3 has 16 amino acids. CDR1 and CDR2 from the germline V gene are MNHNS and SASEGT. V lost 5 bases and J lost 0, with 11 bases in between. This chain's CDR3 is CASSPGRSSGANVLTF. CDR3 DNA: TGTGCCAGCAGTCCCGGACGGAGCTCTGGGGCCAACGTCCTGACTTTC.

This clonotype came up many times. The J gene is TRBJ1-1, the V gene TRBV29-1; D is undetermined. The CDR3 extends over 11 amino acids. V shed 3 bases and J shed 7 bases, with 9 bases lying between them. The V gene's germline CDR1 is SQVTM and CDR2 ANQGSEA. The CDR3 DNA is TGCAGCGTTGAGGATGGTTTTGAAGCTTTCTTT. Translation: CSVEDGFEAFF.

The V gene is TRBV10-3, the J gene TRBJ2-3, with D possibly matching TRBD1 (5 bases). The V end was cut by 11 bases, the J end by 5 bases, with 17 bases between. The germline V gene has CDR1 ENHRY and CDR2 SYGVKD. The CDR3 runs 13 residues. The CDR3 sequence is CAVGPVQGDTQYF. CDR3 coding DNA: TGTGCCGTGGGGCCGGTCCAGGGAGATACGCAGTATTTT.

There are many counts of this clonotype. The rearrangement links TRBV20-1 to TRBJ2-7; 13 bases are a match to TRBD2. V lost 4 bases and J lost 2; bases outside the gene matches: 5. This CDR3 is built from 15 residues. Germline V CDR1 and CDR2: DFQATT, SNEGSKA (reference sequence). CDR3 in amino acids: CSANRLAGGTYEQYV. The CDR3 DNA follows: TGCAGTGCTAACCGACTAGCGGGGGGCACCTACGAGCAGTACGTC.

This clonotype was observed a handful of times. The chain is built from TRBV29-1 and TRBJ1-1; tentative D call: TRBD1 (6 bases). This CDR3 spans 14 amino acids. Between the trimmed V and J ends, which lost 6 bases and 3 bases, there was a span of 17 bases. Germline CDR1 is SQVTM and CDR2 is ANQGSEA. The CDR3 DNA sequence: TGCAGCGTGCTGATCAGGGGTAAGGACACTGAAGCTTTCTTT. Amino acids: CSVLIRGKDTEAFF.

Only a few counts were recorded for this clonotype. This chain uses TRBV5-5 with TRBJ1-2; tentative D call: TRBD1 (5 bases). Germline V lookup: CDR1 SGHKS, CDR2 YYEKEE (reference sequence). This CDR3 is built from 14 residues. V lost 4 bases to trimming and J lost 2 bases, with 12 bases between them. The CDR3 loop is CASSPETVNYGYTF. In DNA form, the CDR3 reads TGTGCCAGCAGCCCTGAGACAGTAAACTATGGCTACACCTTC. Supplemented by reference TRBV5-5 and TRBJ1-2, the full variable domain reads DAGVTQSPTHLIKTRGQQVTLRCSPISGHKSVSWYQQVLGQGPQFIFQYYEKEERGRGNFPDRFSARQFPNYSSELNVNALLLGDSALYLCASSPETVNYGYTFGSGTRLTVV.